This T cell receptor (beta chain) is from a study of tissue T cells after allogeneic stem cell transplantation. The data were produced by immunoSEQ multiplex PCR, yet TCRdb's version contains in-frame clones alone and is incomplete. The data show 25,000 to 35,000 clones, less than 90% seen once. This clone was picked up a small number of times. The CDR3 runs to 12 residues. Between the trimmed V and J ends, which lost 0 bases and 3 bases, there was a span of 4 bases. From germline, CDR1 is SGDLS and CDR2 YYNGEE. The clonotype was recovered from a woman aged 18 to 55 who later had graft-versus-host disease after an allogeneic stem cell transplant. The chain joins TRBV9 to TRBJ2-7, with D uncertain. The sample here was blood, taken before transplantation. CDR3 loop: CASSVVDYEQYF. The CDR3 DNA reads as TGTGCCAGCAGCGTAGTGGACTACGAGCAGTACTTC.